A single sample is the source of the 28 T cell receptor beta chains below, sequenced in a study of blood T cell repertoires in COVID-19 (dated by TCRdb to the early 2020s). The library was prepared using the immunoSEQ multiplex PCR assay. TCRdb took this table from immuneACCESS and kept in-frame rearrangements with V and J called. Such tables lack part of the clones; where checked against another copy, unresolved V genes explain under half of the gap, and the rest is unexplained. This sample lists a few hundred thousand clones; under 90% were detected once. The top ten constitute about 3.2% of the sample. The sample consisted of PBMCs or T cells enriched from blood (not recorded which). The receptors come from a woman aged 55-75 years who had recovered from COVID-19.

This chain connects TRBV25-1 to TRBJ1-6, with a possible D match to TRBD1 (6 bases). CDR1 is MGHDK and CDR2 is SYGVNS in the germline V gene. The CDR3 extends over 14 amino acids. V was clipped by 7 bases and J by 8 bases, with 15 bases between them. CDR3: CASTPGGADSPLHF. The CDR3 DNA sequence: TGTGCCAGCACCCCTGGGGGGGCGGATTCACCCCTCCACTTT.

The chain uses TRBV20-1 and TRBJ2-1; D ambiguous. V was pared by 3 bases and J by 3 bases, with 6 bases between. This CDR3 comprises 12 residues. From germline, CDR1 is DFQATT and CDR2 SNEGSKA (reference sequence). The CDR3 DNA follows: TGCAGTGCTAGTTCCTACTACAATGAGCAGTTCTTC. Protein product: CSASSYYNEQFF.

This chain joins TRBV10-2 and TRBJ2-5, with 11 bases that match TRBD2. V trimming: 8 bases; J trimming: 4 bases; junction bases outside the gene matches: 6. The V gene's germline CDR1 is WSHSY and CDR2 SAAADI. This CDR3 is built from 14 residues. CDR3 in DNA: TGCGCCAGCGGGACTCTAGCGGGAGGAGAGACCCAGTACTTC. This encodes CASGTLAGGETQYF.

The count of this clone is one. Written as DNA, the CDR3 is TGTGCCAGCAGCTTGGGACGGGGCAATCAGCCCCAGCATTTT. It translates to CASSLGRGNQPQHF. V is TRBV5-6 and J is TRBJ1-5, with D unclear. Trimming pared 0 bases from V and 2 bases from J, leaving 6 bases between. There are 14 residues in the CDR3. Per the germline V gene, CDR1 is SGHDT and CDR2 is YYEEEE. The complete variable domain, with remaining parts taken from reference TRBV5-6 and TRBJ1-5, reads DAGVTQSPTHLIKTRGQQVTLRCSPKSGHDTVSWYQQALGQGPQFIFQYYEEEERQRGNFPDRFSGHQFPNYSSELNVNALLLGDSALYLCASSLGRGNQPQHFGDGTRLSIL.

V is TRBV10-3 and J is TRBJ2-2; 11 nucleotides align to TRBD2. Germline V lookup: CDR1 ENHRY, CDR2 SYGVKD. The V gene end was trimmed by 6 bases and the J gene end by 5 bases; junction bases not matched to a gene: 5. This CDR3 spans 15 amino acids. The CDR3 loop reads CAISRGLADTGELFF. For the CDR3, the DNA is TGTGCCATCAGCAGGGGACTAGCGGATACCGGGGAGCTGTTTTTT.

The CDR3 nucleotides are TGTGCCAGCAGCTTAGTCGGGGACACCGTATACGAGCAGTACTTC. Its protein product is CASSLVGDTVYEQYF. The gene calls are TRBV7-6 and TRBJ2-7, with D tentatively TRBD1 (6 bases). With 1 base removed from V and 4 bases from J, the gap between germline ends came to 14 bases. CDR3 size: 15 residues. Germline V gene lookup returns CDR1 SGHVS and CDR2 FNYEAQ.

J is TRBJ2-3 and V is TRBV5-1; D gene uncertain. The CDR3 runs 16 residues. In germline, CDR1 is SGHRS, CDR2 YFSETQ. With 0 bases removed from V and 0 bases from J, the gap between germline ends came to 11 bases. The CDR3 bases are TGCGCCAGCAGCTTGGGACTGTCCCCTAGCACAGATACGCAGTATTTT. Its translation: CASSLGLSPSTDTQYF.

The chain is built from TRBV30 and TRBJ1-3; maybe TRBD1 (5 bases). The CDR3 length is 14 residues. V was shortened by 2 bases and J by 0 bases, with 8 bases between the two germline ends. Germline loops: CDR1 GTSNPN, CDR2 SVGIG (reference sequence). The CDR3 region is CAWSPGGSGNTIYF. The CDR3 bases are TGTGCCTGGAGTCCCGGGGGCTCTGGAAACACCATATATTTT.

This clone was seen once. The V call is TRBV5-4, the J call TRBJ2-2; 10 bases are shared with TRBD1. The CDR3 has 17 amino acids. Germline CDR1 and CDR2: SGHNT and YYREEE (reference sequence). Unmatched junction bases numbered 11, after V lost 4 bases and J lost 5 bases. CDR3 coding DNA: TGTGCCAGCAGCCGGTATAGGACAGGGGGAGGTACCGGGGAGCTGTTTTTT. Translation: CASSRYRTGGGTGELFF.

The chain couples TRBV5-1 to TRBJ1-2; 10 positions match TRBD1. The CDR3 runs 15 residues. Germline-derived CDR1 and CDR2 are SGHRS and YFSETQ. The V and J ends lost 4 bases and 3 bases, in that order; junction bases with no gene match: 6. CDR3 loop: CASSPTTGGYYGYTF. CDR3 nucleotide sequence: TGCGCCAGCAGCCCGACGACAGGGGGCTACTATGGCTACACCTTC. The variable domain in full, with the rest retrieved from reference TRBV5-1 and TRBJ1-2, is KAGVTQTPRYLIKTRGQQVTLSCSPISGHRSVSWYQQTPGQGLQFLFEYFSETQRNKGNFPGRFSGRQFSNSRSEMNVSTLELGDSALYLCASSPTTGGYYGYTFGSGTRLTVV.

The rearrangement links TRBV11-3 to TRBJ2-5; TRBD2 matches at 8 bases. The CDR3 consists of 16 residues. Germline V gene lookup returns CDR1 SGHNT and CDR2 YENEEA. The ends lost 1 base at V and 2 bases at J; junction bases unmatched: 6. CDR3 loop: CASSLGGLGPQETQYF. CDR3 in DNA: TGTGCCAGCAGCTTAGGGGGACTAGGGCCACAAGAGACCCAGTACTTC.

The sample holds one count of this clone. The V and J genes are TRBV19 and TRBJ1-6; a possible D gene is TRBD1 (5 bases). Germline CDR1 and CDR2: LNHDA and SQIVND (reference sequence). CDR3 length: 15 amino acids. With 5 bases removed from V and 10 bases from J, the gap between germline ends came to 18 bases. The CDR3, as DNA: TGTGCCAGTAGTCCCGAGAGGCAGGGAAGGTCACCCCTCCACTTT. Protein sequence: CASSPERQGRSPLHF.

The rearrangement links TRBV7-9 to TRBJ2-5, with 8 nucleotides matching TRBD1. This CDR3 is 16 amino acids long. The J segment lost 5 bases and the V segment lost 4 bases, leaving 12 bases of the junction unmatched. CDR1 is SEHNR and CDR2 is FQNEAQ in the germline V gene (reference sequence). CDR3 in amino acids: CASSSRLGQGRETQYF. The CDR3 nucleotides read TGTGCCAGCAGCTCGAGACTCGGACAGGGACGGGAGACCCAGTACTTC.

This rearrangement joins TRBV21-1 to TRBJ2-1; TRBD1 was called by the table and not checked on the DNA. TRBV21-1 is a pseudogene. This CDR3 spans 16 amino acids. The CDR3 is CASSKARTGDYNEQFF. The CDR3 coding sequence is TGTGCCAGCAGCAAAGCCCGGACAGGGGACTACAATGAGCAGTTCTTC.

The chain is built from TRBV7-2 and TRBJ2-2; D perhaps matches TRBD1 (6 bases). The CDR3 contains 16 residues. The V gene lost 1 base and the J gene lost 4 bases, with 13 bases spanning the gap. Germline V CDR1 and CDR2: SGHTA, FQGNSA. CDR3 region: CASSLGGQGSTGELFF. CDR3 nucleotides: TGTGCCAGCAGCTTAGGCGGCCAGGGGTCCACCGGGGAGCTGTTTTTT.

The gene calls are TRBV10-1 and TRBJ1-3, with 8 bases aligning to TRBD1. J was trimmed by 5 bases and V by 7 bases; bases with no gene match: 10. This CDR3 spans 15 amino acids. Germline V gives CDR1 WNHNN, CDR2 SYGVQD (reference sequence). DNA of the CDR3: TGCGCCAGCACCTTGGACAGGGTAGATAGAAACACCATATATTTT. Protein product: CASTLDRVDRNTIYF.

The V call is TRBV6-6, the J call TRBJ2-1; 9 bases fit TRBD2. The trim removed 5 bases at V and 7 bases at J, leaving 15 bases unmatched. The CDR3 runs to 17 residues. CDR1 is MNHNY, CDR2 SVGAGI, per germline (reference sequence). CDR3: CASSPQGLAGGQNEQFF. The CDR3 coding sequence is TGTGCCAGCAGTCCCCAGGGTTTGGCGGGAGGGCAGAATGAGCAGTTCTTC.

Worth noting for this clone: Other DNA sequences in this sample translate to the same CDR3. The chain is built from TRBV15 and TRBJ2-5, with a tentative D call TRBD1 (5 bases). CDR3 length equals 13 residues. Germline V gene lookup returns CDR1 LNHNV and CDR2 YYDKDF (reference sequence). The V end was cut by 3 bases, the J end by 5 bases, with 10 bases between. CDR3 DNA: TGTGCCACCAGCAGGAGCAGGGCTGAGACCCAGTACTTC. Protein product: CATSRSRAETQYF.

V usage is TRBV10-3 and J usage is TRBJ1-1; TRBD1 matches 7 bases. Germline V lookup: CDR1 ENHRY, CDR2 SYGVKD. V lost 9 bases, J lost 5 bases, and 9 bases stayed unmatched. The CDR3 spans 13 residues. CDR3 residues: CAMKGGPQTEAFF. As DNA, the CDR3 is TGTGCCATGAAAGGGGGCCCTCAAACTGAAGCTTTCTTT.

V usage is TRBV19 and J usage is TRBJ1-5, with 7 bases matching TRBD1. J lost 3 bases, V lost 4 bases, and 9 bases had no gene match. The CDR3 is made up of 16 amino acids. Germline V CDR1 and CDR2: LNHDA, SQIVND (reference sequence). The chain's CDR3 is CASSRASTGVNQPQHF. The CDR3 DNA follows: TGTGCCAGTAGTAGAGCCTCTACAGGGGTCAATCAGCCCCAGCATTTT.

DNA for the CDR3: TGTGCCAGCAGCCATTCAGGGGCTGGAAATCAGCCCCAGCATTTT. This translates into CASSHSGAGNQPQHF. V and J are TRBV7-9 and TRBJ1-5; possible D gene TRBD1, 6 bases. CDR1 and CDR2 from the germline V gene are SEHNR and FQNEAQ (reference sequence). The CDR3 totals 15 residues. V lost 5 bases and J lost 4, with 15 bases in between. The full variable domain, completed using reference TRBV7-9 and TRBJ1-5, is DTGVSQNPRHKITKRGQNVTFRCDPISEHNRLYWYRQTLGQGPEFLTYFQNEAQLEKSRLLSDRFSAERPKGSFSTLEIQRTEQGDSAMYLCASSHSGAGNQPQHFGDGTRLSIL.

This clone was observed many times. The J gene is TRBJ2-2, the V gene TRBV12-5; 7 nucleotides match TRBD2. CDR3 length: 15 amino acids. J gave up 7 bases and V 4 bases, and 9 bases lay outside the gene matches. Germline lookup yields CDR1 LGHNT and CDR2 FRNRAP. The DNA for the CDR3 is TGTGCTAGTGGTTCGGGTCTTAGCGGGCACGGGGAGCTGTTTTTT. Translating it yields CASGSGLSGHGELFF.

The CDR3 region is CASSPGGGVYGYTF. The CDR3, as DNA: TGTGCCAGCAGCCCCGGTGGCGGAGTCTATGGCTACACCTTC. This chain joins TRBV7-3 and TRBJ1-2; D call uncertain. Trimming shortened V by 5 bases and J by 4 bases, and 14 bases separated the two germline ends. CDR1 is SGHTA and CDR2 is FQGTGA in the germline V gene. The length of the CDR3 is 14 residues.

The chain has TRBV3-1 (or the pseudogene TRBV3-2) and TRBJ1-1; the D gene is possibly TRBD1 (6 bases). The germline V gene encodes CDR1 LGHDT and CDR2 YNNKEL (reference sequence). The CDR3 is 13 residues long. The V gene lost 5 bases and the J gene lost 6 bases, with 13 bases spanning the gap. The CDR3 DNA reads as TGTGCCAGCAGCACACAGGGTAATGCTGAAGCTTTCTTT. It codes for CASSTQGNAEAFF.

The V call is TRBV7-2, the J call TRBJ1-1; D is undetermined. The CDR3 sequence is 13 residues long. CDR1 is SGHTA and CDR2 is FQGNSA in the germline V gene. The V end was cut by 1 base, the J end by 0 bases, with 3 bases between. CDR3: CASSLDMNTEAFF. The CDR3 DNA reads as TGTGCCAGCAGCTTAGACATGAACACTGAAGCTTTCTTT.

V is TRBV11-3 and J is TRBJ2-2; 10 bases align to TRBD1. Unmatched junction bases numbered 6, after V lost 1 base and J lost 4 bases. The V gene's germline CDR1 is SGHNT and CDR2 YENEEA. There are 17 residues in the CDR3. CDR3 sequence: CASSLGRWDRGTGELFF. The CDR3 nucleotides are TGTGCCAGCAGCTTAGGGCGGTGGGACAGGGGCACCGGGGAGCTGTTTTTT.

DNA for the CDR3: TGTGCCAGCACCCCCCCCAGCGGGACCACCTACGAGCAGTACTTC. It yields the protein CASTPPSGTTYEQYF. The genes are TRBV6-5 and TRBJ2-7, with 7 bases identical to TRBD2. Germline V gene lookup returns CDR1 MNHEY and CDR2 SVGAGI. V was clipped by 7 bases and J by 2 bases; unmatched bases: 11. The CDR3 is 15 amino acids.

The chain joins TRBV19 to TRBJ1-1, with a tentative D call TRBD1 (5 bases). Per the germline V gene, CDR1 is LNHDA and CDR2 is SQIVND (reference sequence). With 2 bases removed from V and 0 bases from J, the gap between germline ends came to 7 bases. The CDR3 spans 14 residues. The CDR3 region is CASSIKDMNTEAFF. CDR3 nucleotide sequence: TGTGCCAGTAGTATAAAGGACATGAACACTGAAGCTTTCTTT.